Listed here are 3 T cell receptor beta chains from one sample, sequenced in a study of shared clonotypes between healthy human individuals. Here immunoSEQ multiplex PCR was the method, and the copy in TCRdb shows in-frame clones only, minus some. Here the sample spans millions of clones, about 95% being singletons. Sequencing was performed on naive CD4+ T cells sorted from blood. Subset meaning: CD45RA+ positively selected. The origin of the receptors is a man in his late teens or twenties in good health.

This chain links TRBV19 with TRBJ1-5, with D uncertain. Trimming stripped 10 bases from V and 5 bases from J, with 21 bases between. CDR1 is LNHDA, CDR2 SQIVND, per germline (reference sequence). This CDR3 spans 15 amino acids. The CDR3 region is CATRGEMILHQPQHF. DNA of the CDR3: TGTGCCACCCGGGGTGAGATGATCCTCCATCAGCCCCAGCATTTT.

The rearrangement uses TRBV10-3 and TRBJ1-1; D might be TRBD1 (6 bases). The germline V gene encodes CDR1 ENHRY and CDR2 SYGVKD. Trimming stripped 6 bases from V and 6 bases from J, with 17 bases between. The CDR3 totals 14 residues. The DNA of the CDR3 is TGTGCCATCAGCACGACCCGGGGGCTCGCTGAAGCTTTCTTT. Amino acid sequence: CAISTTRGLAEAFF.

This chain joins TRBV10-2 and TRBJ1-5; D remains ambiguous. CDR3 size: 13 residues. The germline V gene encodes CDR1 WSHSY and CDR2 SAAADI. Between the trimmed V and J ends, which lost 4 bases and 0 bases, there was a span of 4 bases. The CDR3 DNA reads TGCGCCAGCAGTGCGAGTAGCAATCAGCCCCAGCATTTT. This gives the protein CASSASSNQPQHF.